This T cell receptor (beta chain) is drawn from a study of shared clonotypes between healthy human individuals. Study at large: Each donor's CD8 memory used one plate, CD8 naive two, each CD4 subset three. General study findings and limits: Naive CD4 clonotype sharing across several donors was 5% to 6%. Among the subsets, naive ones generally showed larger estimated richness than memory ones.

V lost 5 bases to trimming and J lost 2 bases, with 16 bases between them. Germline CDR1 SEHNR, CDR2 FQNEAQ (reference sequence). The CDR3 has 15 residues. The sorted-subset replicate PCRs were given about 200 ng DNA, which is about 30,000 T cell genomes. Clones were sequenced by immunoSEQ multiplex PCR, and TCRdb holds only the in-frame ones, with some missing. The repertoire holds fewer than 400,000 clones, with around 67% as singletons. In the case of this clone: Its antigen remains unknown.

The chain is built from TRBV7-9 and TRBJ2-7, with D unresolved. The origin of this receptor is a man under 40 in good health. The sequenced sample was memory CD4+ T cells sorted from blood. As to subset: CD45RA-negative fraction. The CDR3 here is CASSPTDVITYEQYF. The CDR3, as DNA: TGTGCCAGCAGCCCCACCGACGTGATTACCTACGAGCAGTACTTC.